One and the same sample provided the 28 T cell receptor beta chains below, sequenced in a study of T cell changes during pregnancy in multiple sclerosis. TCRdb keeps only in-frame clones here, not all; method: immunoSEQ multiplex PCR. This sample has approximately 88,000 clones, with around 92% found just once. The starting material was peripheral blood, obtained in the first trimester of pregnancy. The receptor source for this set is a female donor with multiple sclerosis, enrolled in a pregnancy study.

The chain employs TRBV27 and TRBJ2-1; 11 bases are a match to TRBD2. Germline assignment: CDR1 MNHEY and CDR2 SMNVEV (reference sequence). Losses at the gene ends were 4 bases for V and 3 bases for J; bases not matched to a gene: 8. The CDR3 runs to 17 residues. CDR3: CASSSISGRAGYNEQFF. The CDR3 nucleotides are TGTGCCAGCAGTTCAATTAGCGGGAGGGCCGGCTACAATGAGCAGTTCTTC.

There are a few counts of this clone. The rearrangement joins TRBV7-8 to TRBJ2-3; D remains unclear. V lost 1 base and J lost 0, with 8 bases in between. Germline lookup yields CDR1 SGHVS and CDR2 FQNEAQ. The CDR3 loop spans 15 amino acids. CDR3 sequence: CASSLDGGSTDTQYF. DNA of the CDR3: TGTGCCAGCAGCTTAGACGGCGGTAGCACAGATACGCAGTATTTT. The variable domain in full, with the rest retrieved from reference TRBV7-8 and TRBJ2-3, is GAGVSQSPRYKVAKRGQDVALRCDPISGHVSLFWYQQALGQGPEFLTYFQNEAQLDKSGLPSDRFFAERPEGSVSTLKIQRTQQEDSAVYLCASSLDGGSTDTQYFGPGTRLTVL.

The CDR3 here is CASGGARGDTQYF. CDR3 DNA: TGTGCCTCGGGCGGGGCCCGTGGGGATACGCAGTATTTT. The chain combines TRBV5-6 with TRBJ2-3; a possible D gene is TRBD2 (6 bases). The germline gives CDR1 SGHDT, CDR2 YYEEEE. CDR3 length equals 13 residues. V was trimmed by 10 bases and J by 6 bases, leaving 18 bases between them.

The chain employs TRBV4-1 and TRBJ1-2; tentatively, D is TRBD1 (5 bases). Trimming removed 4 bases from V and 2 bases from J, with 11 bases in between. The CDR3 contains 14 residues. The germline V gene has CDR1 MGHRA and CDR2 YSYEKL. DNA for the CDR3: TGCGCCAGCAGCCCAACAGGAGGGAACTATGGCTACACCTTC. This encodes CASSPTGGNYGYTF.

The V gene is TRBV13, the J gene TRBJ2-7; a weak D match, TRBD2 (5 bases). Germline lookup yields CDR1 PRHDT and CDR2 FYEKMQ (reference sequence). This CDR3 spans 12 amino acids. V lost 5 bases to trimming and J lost 7 bases, with 12 bases between them. In DNA form, the CDR3 reads TGTGCCAGCAGCCCGCAACCGGGGGAGCAGTACTTC. Its translation: CASSPQPGEQYF.

In the case of this clone: At the DNA level, this CDR3 is encoded by other sequences in the same sample as well. V is TRBV19 and J is TRBJ2-7, with 8 positions matching TRBD2. Germline V gene sequence: CDR1 LNHDA, CDR2 SQIVND (reference sequence). The CDR3 has 14 amino acids. J lost 3 bases, V lost 3 bases, and 4 bases had no gene match. CDR3 protein: CASSMGLAGYEQYF. As DNA, the CDR3 is TGTGCCAGTAGTATGGGGCTAGCGGGCTACGAGCAGTACTTC.

This chain uses TRBV5-1 with TRBJ1-2; 12 bases map to TRBD1. Looked up from germline, CDR1 is SGHRS and CDR2 is YFSETQ. CDR3 length equals 17 residues. Germline trimming cut 4 bases from V and 4 bases from J; bases unmatched to any gene: 11. The chain's CDR3 is CASSQTGTGGEFYGYTF. The CDR3 DNA follows: TGCGCCAGCAGCCAAACCGGGACAGGGGGCGAGTTCTATGGCTACACCTTC.

The DNA for the CDR3 is TGTGCCAGTAGCCATAGGACTAGCGGGAGGGCCCCTGAGCAGTTCTTC. As protein: CASSHRTSGRAPEQFF. This chain joins TRBV19 and TRBJ2-1, with 15 positions matching TRBD2. Germline loops: CDR1 LNHDA, CDR2 SQIVND (reference sequence). The trim removed 6 bases at V and 9 bases at J, leaving 9 bases unmatched. This CDR3 has 16 amino acids.

This clone was seen just once. This sequence joins TRBV11-3 and TRBJ2-5; perhaps TRBD2 as D (5 bases). Trimming removed 8 bases from V and 2 bases from J, with 18 bases in between. The CDR3 covers 15 residues. The germline V gene has CDR1 SGHNT and CDR2 YENEEA. CDR3 nucleotide sequence: TGTGCCAGCTCAAGGACGAGCGGCGGGCAAGAGACCCAGTACTTC. Translation: CASSRTSGGQETQYF.

V usage is TRBV11-3 and J usage is TRBJ2-1, with 10 bases fitting TRBD2. The CDR3 runs 17 residues. V was pared by 0 bases and J by 5 bases, with 7 bases of the junction left unmatched. Germline V lookup: CDR1 SGHNT, CDR2 YENEEA. Here the CDR3 reads CASSLDLPLAGDNEQFF. CDR3 bases: TGTGCCAGCAGCTTAGATCTTCCCCTAGCGGGAGACAATGAGCAGTTCTTC.

The chain uses TRBV7-2 and TRBJ1-3; D not certain. The CDR3 covers 17 residues. The V and J ends lost 1 base and 2 bases respectively, with 15 bases between them. Germline CDR1 SGHTA, CDR2 FQGNSA. The CDR3 DNA reads TGTGCCAGCAGCTTAGAAAACCGAGCCTTTGCTGGAAACACCATATATTTT. Amino acids: CASSLENRAFAGNTIYF.

V usage is TRBV27 and J usage is TRBJ2-1; maybe TRBD2 (6 bases). The CDR3 runs to 15 residues. Trimming removed 6 bases from V and 6 bases from J, with 18 bases in between. The germline CDR1 and CDR2 sequences are MNHEY and SMNVEV (reference sequence). CDR3 region: CASSFGSSASNEQFF. The CDR3 DNA follows: TGTGCCAGCAGCTTCGGCTCTAGCGCGAGCAATGAGCAGTTCTTC.

The chain has TRBV28 and TRBJ2-1; the D is unclear. The V end lost 1 base, the J end lost 0 bases, and 13 bases lay between the germline ends. CDR1 is MDHEN and CDR2 is SYDVKM in the germline V gene. This CDR3 spans 17 amino acids. The CDR3 nucleotides are TGTGCCAGCAGTTTATCGGTTTCGAGACTCTCCTACAATGAGCAGTTCTTC. It specifies CASSLSVSRLSYNEQFF.

The chain joins TRBV13 to TRBJ2-7; TRBD1 is a possible D gene (6 bases). From germline, CDR1 is PRHDT and CDR2 FYEKMQ (reference sequence). The CDR3 is made up of 15 amino acids. V dropped 1 base and J dropped 4 bases, with 14 bases sitting between them. In nucleotides, the CDR3 is TGTGCCAGCAGCTTAGTTCAGGGGTTTGAATACGAGCAGTACTTC. Protein: CASSLVQGFEYEQYF.

J is TRBJ1-1 and V is TRBV9; 8 bases fit TRBD1. This CDR3 region has 14 residues. Trimming removed 0 bases from V and 7 bases from J; junction bases left unmatched: 5. Germline assignment: CDR1 SGDLS and CDR2 YYNGEE. CDR3 sequence reads: CASSVGAGGFEAFF. CDR3 in DNA: TGTGCCAGCAGCGTAGGGGCAGGGGGCTTTGAAGCTTTCTTT.

The rearrangement joins TRBV7-8 to TRBJ2-7, with 12 bases fitting TRBD2. CDR3 length: 17 amino acids. The V segment lost 4 bases and the J segment 0 bases; nucleotides outside the gene matches: 7. Germline loops: CDR1 SGHVS, CDR2 FQNEAQ. The CDR3 loop is CASSSGLAGLNSYEQYF. The CDR3 coding sequence is TGTGCCAGCAGCTCCGGACTAGCGGGACTCAACTCCTACGAGCAGTACTTC.

J is TRBJ2-1 and V is TRBV7-4; 10 nucleotides match TRBD2. V lost 4 bases, J lost 6 bases, and 6 bases stayed unmatched. Germline loops: CDR1 SGHVT, CDR2 SQSDAQ. The CDR3 spans 15 residues. CDR3 amino acids: CASSSPGTSVNEQFF. CDR3 DNA: TGTGCCAGCAGCTCTCCCGGGACTAGCGTCAATGAGCAGTTCTTC.

The V and J genes are TRBV9 and TRBJ2-7; no clear D gene. The CDR3 totals 14 residues. The germline V gene encodes CDR1 SGDLS and CDR2 YYNGEE. Trimming stripped 4 bases from V and 0 bases from J, with 11 bases between. In nucleotides, the CDR3 is TGTGCCAGCAGCTTGACCGGGTCCTCCTACGAGCAGTACTTC. As protein: CASSLTGSSYEQYF.

V usage is TRBV5-1 and J usage is TRBJ2-1; perhaps TRBD2 as D (5 bases). Looked up from germline, CDR1 is SGHRS and CDR2 is YFSETQ. The V gene lost 5 bases and the J gene lost 10 bases, with 16 bases spanning the gap. This CDR3 has 13 amino acids. In DNA, the CDR3 is TGCGCCAGCAGTCACCCATCTAGCCGAGAGCAGTTCTTC. It is translated as CASSHPSSREQFF.

This clone was seen once. CDR3 in amino acids: CASSKFDRGQTGNTIYF. The CDR3 nucleotides are TGTGCCAGCAGCAAGTTTGACAGGGGGCAAACTGGAAACACCATATATTTT. The rearrangement uses TRBV9 and TRBJ1-3; 10 nucleotides line up with TRBD1. Germline loops: CDR1 SGDLS, CDR2 YYNGEE. This CDR3 contains 17 residues. With V trimmed by 4 bases and J by 2 bases, 9 bases remained unmatched.

The chain has TRBV7-8 and TRBJ2-3, with D perhaps matching TRBD2 (5 bases). This CDR3 is 13 amino acids long. Germline V gene data show CDR1 as SGHVS and CDR2 as FQNEAQ. Trimming removed 1 base at V and 4 bases at J, with 6 bases between. The CDR3 region has the DNA TGTGCCAGCAGCTTAGGCGGGCCAGATACGCAGTATTTT. Its translation: CASSLGGPDTQYF.

The genes are TRBV23-1 and TRBJ2-3; D uncertain. TRBV23-1 carries the ORF label, with uncertain function. The CDR3 runs 10 residues. Trimming left V 8 bases short and J 4 bases short, with 4 bases between. DNA of the CDR3: TGCGCCAGCCTTCCAGATACGCAGTATTTT. This encodes CASLPDTQYF.

A remark on this clone: The sample carries other DNA sequences with the same CDR3. The chain recombines TRBV6-1 with TRBJ2-7; tentatively, D is TRBD1 (6 bases). CDR3 length equals 12 residues. Germline V gene data show CDR1 as MNHNS and CDR2 as SASEGT. Trimming took 2 bases from V and 4 from J, leaving 6 bases between them. DNA for the CDR3: TGTGCCAGCAGTGAAAGGGGGTACGAGCAGTACTTC. Protein product: CASSERGYEQYF.

The rearrangement uses TRBV10-3 and TRBJ2-2, with D perhaps TRBD1 (5 bases). Deletions cut 3 bases from V and 2 bases from J, with 10 bases between. Germline lookup yields CDR1 ENHRY and CDR2 SYGVKD. The CDR3 is 15 residues long. CDR3 DNA sequence: TGTGCCATCAGTGATCAGGGTAGCAACACCGGGGAGCTGTTTTTT. Protein: CAISDQGSNTGELFF.

The chain links TRBV5-6 to TRBJ2-7; a weak D match, TRBD1 (5 bases). CDR1 and CDR2 from the germline V gene are SGHDT and YYEEEE. The CDR3 sequence is 16 residues long. Trimming removed 2 bases from V and 4 bases from J, with 19 bases in between. The CDR3 region has the DNA TGTGCCAGCAGCTTCGCTGGGGTCCAGGGTCCATACGAGCAGTACTTC. Its translation is CASSFAGVQGPYEQYF.

V gene TRBV5-1 combines with J gene TRBJ2-1, with 10 bases that match TRBD2. The V segment lost 3 bases and the J segment 8 bases; nucleotides outside the gene matches: 8. The CDR3 has 15 residues. Germline V lookup: CDR1 SGHRS, CDR2 YFSETQ. The CDR3 here is CASSSGLAGAYEQFF. The DNA for the CDR3 is TGCGCCAGCAGCTCCGGGCTAGCGGGAGCTTATGAGCAGTTCTTC.

The chain carries TRBV14 and TRBJ2-5; TRBD1 matches 8 bases. Germline V CDR1 and CDR2: SGHDN, FVKESK. The ends lost 1 base at V and 5 bases at J; junction bases unmatched: 15. There are 18 residues in the CDR3. The CDR3 is CASSQVLSRGRFVETQYF. The DNA for the CDR3 is TGTGCCAGCAGCCAAGTCCTATCCAGGGGGCGGTTCGTGGAGACCCAGTACTTC.

The rearrangement joins TRBV18 to TRBJ1-2; D might be TRBD1 (5 bases). Per germline, CDR1 KGHSH and CDR2 LQKENI. Trimming shortened V by 4 bases and J by 3 bases, and 21 bases separated the two germline ends. This CDR3 is built from 17 residues. The CDR3 loop is CASSRRFPGWLDYGYTF. The CDR3 DNA reads TGTGCCAGCTCACGACGGTTCCCAGGGTGGCTCGACTATGGCTACACCTTC.